These 19 T cell receptor delta chains were sequenced from one sample in a study of γδ T cells in repeated Plasmodium falciparum infection. Bulk repertoires came from Vgamma9/Vdelta2+ or Vdelta2-negative gammadelta T cells flow-sorted from PBMC. TCRdb re-called clones from the multiplex PCR reads using CATT. The sample includes about 93,000 delta-chain clones, 0.98% seen only once; the top ten take 9% to 10%. The sample was gamma-delta T cells from blood. The receptor set was obtained from a pool of human donors (malaria-infected and uninfected, not separated).

A word on this clone: TCRdb pairs this DNA with a much larger clone's protein that differs at residue 11, likely a read error; the protein shown was translated from the DNA. In the same sample, other DNA sequences code for this CDR3. This chain uses TRDV2 with TRDJ3; 7 bases map to TRDD3. Germline V gene data show CDR1 as GEAIGNYY and CDR2 as EKD. CDR3 size: 18 residues. This chain's CDR3 is CACDTGDAHSRDTRQMFF. CDR3 bases: TGTGCCTGTGACACGGGGGATGCCCACTCCCGGGACACCCGACAGATGTTTTTC.

In regard to this clone: The protein TCRdb lists belongs to a much larger clone and differs from this DNA's translation at residue 12, which points to a read error; the protein shown is made from the DNA. The chain employs TRDV2 and TRDJ3, with 13 bases that match TRDD3. The J gene is not listed in TCRdb, so it was assigned here from a DNA match to germline. The V and J ends lost 1 base and 0 bases, in that order; junction bases with no gene match: 11. CDR1 GEAIGNYY and CDR2 EKD come from the germline V gene. This CDR3 is 22 amino acids long. DNA of the CDR3: TGTGCCTGTGACACTACCGTACTGGGGGATACGGGCGACTCCTGGGACACCCGACAGATGTTTTTC. This gives the protein CACDTTVLGDTGDSWDTRQMFF.

This clone was counted at least ten times. The protein in TCRdb stems from a much larger clone and differs at residue 15 from this DNA's translation, likely a read error; here the protein is translated from the DNA. This rearrangement joins TRDV2 to TRDJ1; 10 positions match TRDD3. Germline V gene sequence: CDR1 GEAIGNYY, CDR2 EKD. V trimming: 0 bases; J trimming: 1 base; junction bases outside the gene matches: 19. The CDR3 extends over 21 amino acids. The CDR3 here is CACDTVSPPTVLGDRTDKLIF. The CDR3 DNA reads TGTGCCTGTGACACCGTCTCACCTCCGACCGTACTGGGGGATCGCACCGATAAACTCATCTTT.

This clone was detected only a few times. The TCRdb record carries a much larger clone's protein, which differs from this DNA's translation at residue 16; a read error is the likely cause, and the protein listed here is the DNA translation. The chain recombines TRDV1 with TRDJ1; tentative D call: TRDD3 (5 bases). Since TCRdb gives no J gene, matching the DNA to germline was used here to assign it. This CDR3 contains 19 residues. Per the germline V gene, CDR1 is TSWWSYY and CDR2 is QGS. CDR3 in amino acids: CALGEPPGVIPQYADELIF. CDR3 bases: TGTGCTCTTGGGGAGCCGCCGGGGGTTATCCCCCAGTACGCCGATGAACTCATCTTT.

There are a few counts of this clone. It differs at one base from a far larger clone, so likely a read error. The same CDR3 can be traced to other DNA sequences in this sample. V gene TRDV1 combines with J gene TRDJ1; 13 bases map to TRDD3. Looked up from germline, CDR1 is TSWWSYY and CDR2 is QGS. V was pared by 3 bases and J by 0 bases, with 13 bases of the junction left unmatched. CDR3 length: 20 residues. The CDR3 sequence is CALGDLISYWGIRHTDKLIF. In DNA, the CDR3 is TGTGCTCTTGGGGATCTCATCTCGTACTGGGGGATACGGCACACCGATAAACTCATCTTT.

This clone was picked up a small number of times. The TCRdb protein, from a much larger clone, departs from this DNA's translation at residue 10, likely by read error; the protein shown derives from the DNA. This sequence joins TRDV1 and TRDJ1; tentative D call: TRDD1 (5 bases). Assignment of the J gene here rests on matching the DNA to germline, because TCRdb gives none. The germline V gene has CDR1 TSWWSYY and CDR2 QGS. This CDR3 spans 16 amino acids. V dropped 2 bases and J dropped 2 bases, with 15 bases sitting between them. CDR3 coding DNA: TGTGCTCTTGGGGAAGAAGAAATCTCTATTACCGATAAACTCATCTTT. Translating gives CALGEEEISITDKLIF.

The sample holds a few counts of this clone. The protein TCRdb lists belongs to a much larger clone and differs from this DNA's translation at residue 10, which points to a read error; the protein shown is made from the DNA. V is TRDV1 and J is TRDJ3; 7 bases agree with TRDD3. No J gene was available from TCRdb, and it was assigned here by a germline match of the DNA. V was clipped by 0 bases and J by 0 bases; unmatched bases: 23. The length of the CDR3 is 25 residues. Germline CDR1 and CDR2: TSWWSYY and QGS. CDR3 DNA: TGTGCTCTTGGGGAACTGCCCCTAGGGCTCACCTCTACTGGGGCAAGCTCCTGGGACACCCGACAGATGTTTTTC. Protein product: CALGELPLGLTSTGASSWDTRQMFF.

With regard to this clone: The TCRdb record carries a much larger clone's protein, which differs from this DNA's translation at residue 13; a read error is the likely cause, and the protein listed here is the DNA translation. This sequence joins TRDV2 and TRDJ1; 7 bases agree with TRDD3. TCRdb carries no J gene annotation; the J gene was assigned here by matching the DNA with germline. The J segment lost 4 bases and the V segment lost 0 bases, leaving 16 bases of the junction unmatched. The CDR3 runs 18 residues. Germline CDR1 and CDR2: GEAIGNYY and EKD. CDR3 protein: CACDTGGGVGDNIDKLIF. As DNA, the CDR3 is TGTGCCTGTGACACCGGAGGAGGAGTGGGGGACAACATCGATAAACTCATCTTT.

In its sample, this clone was seen a few times. The protein TCRdb lists belongs to a much larger clone and differs from this DNA's translation at residue 6, which points to a read error; the protein shown is made from the DNA. The rearrangement joins TRDV1 to TRDJ1, with 13 bases identical to TRDD3. Per the germline V gene, CDR1 is TSWWSYY and CDR2 is QGS. The CDR3 runs to 15 residues. With 3 bases clipped from V and 8 bases from J, the junction kept 6 bases outside the gene matches. Written as DNA, the CDR3 is TGTGCTCTTGGGGACCGCACTGGGGGATACGAGAAACTCATCTTT. Translated, it gives CALGDRTGGYEKLIF.

Note on this clone: This likely stems from a read error, as it lies one base from a far larger clone. Other DNA sequences in this sample translate to the same CDR3. The chain couples TRDV2 to TRDJ3, with 11 bases lining up with TRDD3. Matching the DNA to germline supplied the J gene, which TCRdb does not give. Germline V gene sequence: CDR1 GEAIGNYY, CDR2 EKD. The CDR3 is 18 amino acids. CDR3 sequence (DNA): TGTGCCTGTGACACCGCTGGGGGATACTCCTGGGACACCCGGCAGATGTTTTTC. Its translation: CACDTAGGYSWDTRQMFF.

In regard to this clone: This likely came from a read error, as a far larger clone is one base away. The sample has other DNA sequences that encode this CDR3 too. This chain links TRDV2 with TRDJ1, with D possibly matching TRDD3 (5 bases). Matching the DNA to germline supplied the J gene, which TCRdb does not give. This CDR3 has 17 residues. Per the germline V gene, CDR1 is GEAIGNYY and CDR2 is EKD. CDR3 sequence (DNA): TGTGCCTGCGACACCGCACCGTCAGGGGGTTACACCGATAAACTCATCTTT. It translates to CACDTAPSGGYTDKLIF.

About this clone: TCRdb's listed protein matches a much larger clone and diverges from this DNA's translation at residue 8, likely through a read error; the protein shown comes from the DNA. The J gene is TRDJ1, the V gene TRDV2, with D possibly matching TRDD3 (5 bases). The J gene comes from matching the DNA to germline here; TCRdb lacks it. The CDR3 is 18 amino acids. Trimming left V 0 bases short and J 2 bases short, with 21 bases between. CDR1 and CDR2 (germline): GEAIGNYY, EKD. This CDR3 reads CACDTVGNGAPRTDKLIF. In DNA, the CDR3 is TGTGCCTGTGACACCGTGGGGAATGGGGCCCCACGAACCGATAAACTCATCTTT.

This clone has only a few counts. TCRdb's entry gives the protein of a much larger clone, which mismatches this DNA's translation at residue 6, likely from a read error; the protein reported here is translated from the DNA. V is TRDV1 and J is TRDJ1; D not certain. Between the trimmed V and J ends, which lost 3 bases and 1 base, there was a span of 24 bases. This CDR3 has 19 residues. Looked up from germline, CDR1 is TSWWSYY and CDR2 is QGS. CDR3 amino acids: CALGDAGPPHPLCTDKLIF. CDR3 nucleotide sequence: TGTGCTCTTGGGGATGCGGGACCCCCACACCCCCTTTGCACCGATAAACTCATCTTT.

Points on this clone: The protein held in TCRdb is that of a much larger clone and does not match this DNA's translation at residue 5, likely because of a read error; the protein shown is translated from the DNA. The chain employs TRDV2 and TRDJ3, with a tentative D call TRDD3 (5 bases). The J gene, missing from TCRdb, was assigned here through DNA to germline matching. Trimming pared 3 bases from V and 2 bases from J, leaving 22 bases between. Germline lookup yields CDR1 GEAIGNYY and CDR2 EKD. The CDR3 is 20 amino acids. The CDR3 spells CACDAVGDAGGPWDTRQMFF. The CDR3, as DNA: TGTGCCTGTGACGCCGTCGGGGACGCGGGGGGCCCCTGGGACACCCGACAGATGTTTTTC.

On this clone itself: A far larger clone is one nucleotide away, so this likely arose from a read error. The same CDR3 is also encoded by other DNA sequences in this sample. The V call is TRDV1, the J call TRDJ1, with TRDD3 matching over 10 bases. The CDR3 has 20 amino acids. Germline V gene data show CDR1 as TSWWSYY and CDR2 as QGS. The J segment lost 1 base and the V segment lost 3 bases, leaving 17 bases of the junction unmatched. The CDR3 coding sequence is TGTGCTCTTGGGGATGAGTCGCTTACGGGGGATACGCGTAGCACCGATAAACTCATCTTT. Protein sequence: CALGDESLTGDTRSTDKLIF.

In the case of this clone: The protein TCRdb lists belongs to a much larger clone and differs from this DNA's translation at residue 6, which points to a read error; the protein shown is made from the DNA. The chain couples TRDV2 to TRDJ1, with D unresolved. TCRdb offers no J gene call, so here the DNA was matched to germline to obtain one. The V and J ends lost 3 bases and 4 bases respectively, with 14 bases between them. Germline CDR1 reads GEAIGNYY; CDR2 reads EKD. This CDR3 has 14 residues. The chain's CDR3 is CACDPVRLHDKLIF. The CDR3 DNA reads as TGTGCCTGTGACCCCGTACGCTTGCACGATAAACTCATCTTT.

This clone came up a few times. The TCRdb record carries a much larger clone's protein, which differs from this DNA's translation at residue 5; a read error is the likely cause, and the protein listed here is the DNA translation. This chain connects TRDV2 to TRDJ1, with TRDD3 matching 12 bases. Germline V gives CDR1 GEAIGNYY, CDR2 EKD. V dropped 3 bases and J dropped 1; count of bases not matched to a gene: 11. The CDR3 runs to 18 residues. The CDR3: CACDPLAGGYARTDKLIF. DNA of the CDR3: TGTGCCTGTGACCCGCTGGCTGGGGGATACGCCCGCACCGATAAACTCATCTTT.

This clone was counted a few times. This probably arose from a read error, given a far larger clone one base away. Different DNA sequences within this sample yield the same CDR3. This chain connects TRDV1 to TRDJ1; 9 nucleotides agree with TRDD2. TCRdb leaves out the J gene; it was filled in here by matching the DNA to germline. The germline CDR1 and CDR2 sequences are TSWWSYY and QGS. The CDR3 has 20 amino acids. Here the CDR3 DNA reads TGTGCTCTTGGGGATCCTTGCGCCTTCCTACGTAGCGCGTACACCGACAAACTCATCTTT. This translates into CALGDPCAFLRSAYTDKLIF.

About this clone: An end of the junction does not agree with germline; a read error may underlie this. V usage is TRDV2 and J usage is TRDJ2, with D possibly TRDD3 on 6 matching bases. Germline loops: CDR1 GEAIGNYY, CDR2 EKD. The CDR3 loop spans 18 amino acids. The CDR3 DNA reads TGTGCCTTTGACACGGTGGGGGCCCCGCCGAATAAGACAGCACAACTCTTCTTT. Encoded protein: CAFDTVGAPPNKTAQLFF.